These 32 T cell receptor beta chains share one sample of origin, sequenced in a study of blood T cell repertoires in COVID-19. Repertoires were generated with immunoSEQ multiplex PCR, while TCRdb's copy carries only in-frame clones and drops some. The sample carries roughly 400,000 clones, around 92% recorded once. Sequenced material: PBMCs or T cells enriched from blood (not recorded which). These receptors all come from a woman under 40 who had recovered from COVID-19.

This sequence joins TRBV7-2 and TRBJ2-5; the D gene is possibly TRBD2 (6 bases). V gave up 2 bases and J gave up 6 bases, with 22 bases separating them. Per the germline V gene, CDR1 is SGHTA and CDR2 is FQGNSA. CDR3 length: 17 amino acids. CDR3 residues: CASSLSPMGLEGQTQYF. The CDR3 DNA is TGTGCCAGCAGCTTAAGTCCGATGGGGCTGGAGGGTCAGACCCAGTACTTC.

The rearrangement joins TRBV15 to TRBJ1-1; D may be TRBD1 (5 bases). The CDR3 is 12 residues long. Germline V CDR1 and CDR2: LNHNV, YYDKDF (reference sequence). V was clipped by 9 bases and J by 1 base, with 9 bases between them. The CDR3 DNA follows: TGTGCCACGGGGGGGAGGAACACTGAAGCTTTCTTT. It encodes CATGGRNTEAFF.

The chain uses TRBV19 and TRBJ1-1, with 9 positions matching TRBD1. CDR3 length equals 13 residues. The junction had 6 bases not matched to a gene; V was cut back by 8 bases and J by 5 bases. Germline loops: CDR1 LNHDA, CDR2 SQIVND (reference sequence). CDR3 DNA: TGTGCCAGTGGCGGACAGGGGCTGACTGAAGCTTTCTTT. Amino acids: CASGGQGLTEAFF.

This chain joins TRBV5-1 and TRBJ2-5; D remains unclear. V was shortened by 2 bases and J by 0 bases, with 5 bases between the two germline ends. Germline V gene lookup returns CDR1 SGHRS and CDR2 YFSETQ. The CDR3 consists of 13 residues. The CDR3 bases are TGCGCCAGCAGCTTCGTTGACCAAGAGACCCAGTACTTC. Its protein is CASSFVDQETQYF.

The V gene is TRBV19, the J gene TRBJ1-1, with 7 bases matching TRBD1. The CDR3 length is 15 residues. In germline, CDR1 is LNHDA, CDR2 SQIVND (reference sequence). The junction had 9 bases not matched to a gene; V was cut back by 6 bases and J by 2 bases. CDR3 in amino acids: CASRRQGSTNTEAFF. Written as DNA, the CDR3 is TGTGCCAGTAGGAGACAGGGATCGACAAACACTGAAGCTTTCTTT. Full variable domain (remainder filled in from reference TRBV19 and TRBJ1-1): DGGITQSPKYLFRKEGQNVTLSCEQNLNHDAMYWYRQDPGQGLRLIYYSQIVNDFQKGDIAEGYSVSREKKESFPLTVTSAQKNPTAFYLCASRRQGSTNTEAFFGQGTRLTVV.

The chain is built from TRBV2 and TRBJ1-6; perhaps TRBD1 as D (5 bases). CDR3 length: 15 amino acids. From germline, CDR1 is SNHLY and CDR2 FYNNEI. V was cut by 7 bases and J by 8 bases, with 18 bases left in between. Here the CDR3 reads CASKDQGLSDSPLHF. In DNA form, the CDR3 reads TGTGCCAGCAAAGATCAGGGATTGTCGGATTCACCCCTCCACTTT.

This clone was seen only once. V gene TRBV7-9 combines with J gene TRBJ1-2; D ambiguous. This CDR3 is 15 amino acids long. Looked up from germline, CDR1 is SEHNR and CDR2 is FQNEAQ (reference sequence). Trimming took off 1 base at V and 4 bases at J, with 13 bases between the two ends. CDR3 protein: CASSLVGGSVYGYTF. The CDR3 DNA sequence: TGTGCCAGCAGCTTAGTAGGAGGGAGTGTCTATGGCTACACCTTC. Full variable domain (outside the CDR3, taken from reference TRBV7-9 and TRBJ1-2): DTGVSQNPRHKITKRGQNVTFRCDPISEHNRLYWYRQTLGQGPEFLTYFQNEAQLEKSRLLSDRFSAERPKGSFSTLEIQRTEQGDSAMYLCASSLVGGSVYGYTFGSGTRLTVV.

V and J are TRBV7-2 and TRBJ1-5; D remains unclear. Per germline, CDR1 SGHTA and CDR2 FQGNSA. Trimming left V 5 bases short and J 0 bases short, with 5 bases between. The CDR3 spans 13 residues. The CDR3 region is CASSVHSNQPQHF. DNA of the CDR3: TGTGCCAGCAGCGTTCATAGCAATCAGCCCCAGCATTTT.

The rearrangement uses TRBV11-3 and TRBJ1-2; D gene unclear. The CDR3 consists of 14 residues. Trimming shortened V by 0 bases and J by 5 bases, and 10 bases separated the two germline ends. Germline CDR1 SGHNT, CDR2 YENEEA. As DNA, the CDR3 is TGTGCCAGCAGCTTAGACAGGAGCGGGTATGGCTACACCTTC. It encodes CASSLDRSGYGYTF.

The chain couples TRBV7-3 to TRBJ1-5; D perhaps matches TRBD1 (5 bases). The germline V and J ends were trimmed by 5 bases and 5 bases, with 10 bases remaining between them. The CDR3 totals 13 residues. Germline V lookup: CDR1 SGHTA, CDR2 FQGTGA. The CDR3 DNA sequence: TGTGCCAGCAGCCGGACATCGGATCAGCCCCAGCATTTT. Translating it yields CASSRTSDQPQHF. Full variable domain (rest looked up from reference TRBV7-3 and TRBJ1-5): GAGVSQTPSNKVTEKGKYVELRCDPISGHTALYWYRQSLGQGPEFLIYFQGTGAADDSGLPNDRFFAVRPEGSVSTLKIQRTERGDSAVYLCASSRTSDQPQHFGDGTRLSIL.

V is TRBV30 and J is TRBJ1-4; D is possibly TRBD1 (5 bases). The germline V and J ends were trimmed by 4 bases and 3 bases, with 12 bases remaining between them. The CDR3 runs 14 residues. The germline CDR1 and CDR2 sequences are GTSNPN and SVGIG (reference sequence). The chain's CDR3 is CAWTPRAANEKLFF. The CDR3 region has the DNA TGTGCCTGGACCCCCAGGGCGGCTAATGAAAAACTGTTTTTT.

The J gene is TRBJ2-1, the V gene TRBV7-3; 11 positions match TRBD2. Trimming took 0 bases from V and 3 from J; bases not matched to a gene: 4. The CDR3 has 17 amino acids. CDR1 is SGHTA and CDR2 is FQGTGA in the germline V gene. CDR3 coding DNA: TGTGCCAGCAGCTTAACCCTACTAGCGGGGGACTACAATGAGCAGTTCTTC. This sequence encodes CASSLTLLAGDYNEQFF.

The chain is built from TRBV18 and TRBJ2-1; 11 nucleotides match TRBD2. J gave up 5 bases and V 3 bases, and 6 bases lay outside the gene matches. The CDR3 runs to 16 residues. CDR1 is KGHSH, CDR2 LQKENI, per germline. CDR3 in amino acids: CASSPRSGGADNEQFF. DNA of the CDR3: TGTGCCAGCTCACCTCGTAGCGGGGGGGCCGACAATGAGCAGTTCTTC.

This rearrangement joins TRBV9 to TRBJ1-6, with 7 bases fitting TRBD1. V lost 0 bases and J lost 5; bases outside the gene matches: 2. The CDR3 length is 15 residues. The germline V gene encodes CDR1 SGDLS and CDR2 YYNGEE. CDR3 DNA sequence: TGTGCCAGCAGCGTAGACACAGGGGATAATTCACCCCTCCACTTT. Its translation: CASSVDTGDNSPLHF.

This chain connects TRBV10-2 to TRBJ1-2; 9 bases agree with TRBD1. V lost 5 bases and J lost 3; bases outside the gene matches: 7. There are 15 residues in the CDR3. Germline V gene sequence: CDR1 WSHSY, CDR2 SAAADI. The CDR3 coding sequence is TGCGCCAGCAGTACAGGGGGCGGGCGGTACTATGGCTACACCTTC. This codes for CASSTGGGRYYGYTF.

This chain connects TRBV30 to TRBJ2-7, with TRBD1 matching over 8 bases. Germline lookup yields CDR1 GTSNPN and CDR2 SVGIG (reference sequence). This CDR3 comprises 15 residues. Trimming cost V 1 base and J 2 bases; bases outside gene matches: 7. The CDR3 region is CAWSAGRGPTYEQYF. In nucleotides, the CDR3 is TGTGCCTGGAGTGCGGGCAGGGGGCCCACCTACGAGCAGTACTTC.

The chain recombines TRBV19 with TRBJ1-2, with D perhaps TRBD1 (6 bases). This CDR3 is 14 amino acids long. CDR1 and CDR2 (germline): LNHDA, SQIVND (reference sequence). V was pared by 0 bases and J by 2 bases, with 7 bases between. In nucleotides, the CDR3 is TGTGCCAGTAGTATAGATGGACAGAACTATGGCTACACCTTC. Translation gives CASSIDGQNYGYTF.

This CDR3 reads CASSQDLPLAEVTDTQYF. In nucleotides, the CDR3 is TGTGCCAGCAGCCAAGATTTGCCTCTAGCGGAGGTCACAGATACGCAGTATTTT. The V call is TRBV4-2, the J call TRBJ2-3, with 7 bases lining up with TRBD2. The length of the CDR3 is 18 residues. Germline CDR1 reads LGHNA; CDR2 reads YNFKEQ. J was trimmed by 2 bases and V by 0 bases; bases with no gene match: 11.

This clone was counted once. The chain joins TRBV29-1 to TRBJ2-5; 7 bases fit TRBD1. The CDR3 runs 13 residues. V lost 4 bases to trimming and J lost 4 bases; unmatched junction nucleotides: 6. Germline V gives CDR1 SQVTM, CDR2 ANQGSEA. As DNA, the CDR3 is TGCAGCGTTGTAACAGGGGCCCGAGAGACCCAGTACTTC. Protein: CSVVTGARETQYF.

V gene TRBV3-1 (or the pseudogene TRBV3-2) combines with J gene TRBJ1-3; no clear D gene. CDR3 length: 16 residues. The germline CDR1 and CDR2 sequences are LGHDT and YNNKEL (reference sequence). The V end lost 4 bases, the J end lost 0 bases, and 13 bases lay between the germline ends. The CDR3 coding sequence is TGTGCCAGCAGCCGCCTTATTGCCGGCTCTGGAAACACCATATATTTT. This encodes CASSRLIAGSGNTIYF.

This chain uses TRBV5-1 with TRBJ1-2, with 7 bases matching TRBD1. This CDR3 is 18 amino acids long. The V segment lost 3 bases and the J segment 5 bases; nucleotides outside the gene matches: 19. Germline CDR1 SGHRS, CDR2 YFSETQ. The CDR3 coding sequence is TGCGCCAGCAGCTCTCCTGGACAGGCGGAATCTGGCGGATATGGCTACACCTTC. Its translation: CASSSPGQAESGGYGYTF.

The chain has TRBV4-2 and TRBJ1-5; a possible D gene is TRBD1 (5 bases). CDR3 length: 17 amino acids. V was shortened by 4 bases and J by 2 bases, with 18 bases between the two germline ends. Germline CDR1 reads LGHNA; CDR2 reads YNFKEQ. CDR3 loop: CASSPVGTPGGNQPQHF. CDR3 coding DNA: TGTGCCAGCAGCCCCGTGGGGACCCCGGGGGGCAATCAGCCCCAGCATTTT.

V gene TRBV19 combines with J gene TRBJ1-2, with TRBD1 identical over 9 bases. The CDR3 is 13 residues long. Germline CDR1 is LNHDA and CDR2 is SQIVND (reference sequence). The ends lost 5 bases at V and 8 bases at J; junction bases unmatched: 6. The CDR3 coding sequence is TGTGCCAGTAGTTTACAGGGGGCGAAAGGCTACACCTTC. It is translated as CASSLQGAKGYTF.

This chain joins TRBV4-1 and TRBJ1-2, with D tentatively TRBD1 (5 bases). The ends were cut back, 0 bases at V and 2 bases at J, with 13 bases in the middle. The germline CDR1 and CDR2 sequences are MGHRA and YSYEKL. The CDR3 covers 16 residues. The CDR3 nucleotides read TGCGCCAGCAGCCAAGAAAGGGGAAGCAGCAACTATGGCTACACCTTC. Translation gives CASSQERGSSNYGYTF.

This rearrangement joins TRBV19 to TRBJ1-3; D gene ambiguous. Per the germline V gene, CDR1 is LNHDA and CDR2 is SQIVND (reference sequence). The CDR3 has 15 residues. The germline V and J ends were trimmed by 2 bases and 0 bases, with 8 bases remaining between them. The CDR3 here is CASSIRVHSGNTIYF. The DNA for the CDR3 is TGTGCCAGTAGTATACGAGTCCACTCTGGAAACACCATATATTTT.

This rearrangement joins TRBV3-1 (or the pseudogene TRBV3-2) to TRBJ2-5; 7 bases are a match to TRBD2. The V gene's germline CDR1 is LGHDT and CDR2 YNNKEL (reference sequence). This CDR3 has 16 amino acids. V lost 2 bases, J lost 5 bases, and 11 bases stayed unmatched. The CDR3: CASSQYRGVAEETQYF. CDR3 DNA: TGTGCCAGCAGCCAATATCGGGGGGTTGCAGAGGAGACCCAGTACTTC.

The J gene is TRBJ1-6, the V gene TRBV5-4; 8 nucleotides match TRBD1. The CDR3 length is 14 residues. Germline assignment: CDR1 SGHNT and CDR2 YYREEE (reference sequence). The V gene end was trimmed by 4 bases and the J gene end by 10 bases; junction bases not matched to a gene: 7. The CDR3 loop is CASSAGQVQSPLHF. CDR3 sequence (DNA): TGTGCCAGCAGCGCGGGACAGGTACAATCACCCCTCCACTTT.

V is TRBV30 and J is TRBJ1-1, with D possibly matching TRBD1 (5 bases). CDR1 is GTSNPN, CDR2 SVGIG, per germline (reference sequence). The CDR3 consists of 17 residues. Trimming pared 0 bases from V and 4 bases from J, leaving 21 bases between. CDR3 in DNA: TGTGCCTGGAGTGTATGGCAGGGCTATGCCGGAAGCACTGAAGCTTTCTTT. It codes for CAWSVWQGYAGSTEAFF. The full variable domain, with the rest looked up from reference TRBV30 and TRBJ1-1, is SQTIHQWPATLVQPVGSPLSLECTVEGTSNPNLYWYRQAAGRGLQLLFYSVGIGQISSEVPQNLSASRPQDRQFILSSKKLLLSDSGFYLCAWSVWQGYAGSTEAFFGQGTRLTVV.

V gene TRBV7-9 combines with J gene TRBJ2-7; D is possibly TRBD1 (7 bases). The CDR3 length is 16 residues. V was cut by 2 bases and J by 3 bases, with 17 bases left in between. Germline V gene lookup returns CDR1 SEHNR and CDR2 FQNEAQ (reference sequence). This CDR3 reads CASSLTAGGGFYEQYF. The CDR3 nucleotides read TGTGCCAGCAGCTTAACTGCTGGAGGGGGCTTCTACGAGCAGTACTTC.

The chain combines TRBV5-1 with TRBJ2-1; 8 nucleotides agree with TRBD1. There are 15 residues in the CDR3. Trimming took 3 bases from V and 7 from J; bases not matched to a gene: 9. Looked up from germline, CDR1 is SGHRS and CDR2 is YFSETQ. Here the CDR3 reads CASSSIGQGLNEQFF. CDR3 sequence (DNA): TGCGCCAGCAGCTCCATTGGACAGGGTTTAAATGAGCAGTTCTTC.

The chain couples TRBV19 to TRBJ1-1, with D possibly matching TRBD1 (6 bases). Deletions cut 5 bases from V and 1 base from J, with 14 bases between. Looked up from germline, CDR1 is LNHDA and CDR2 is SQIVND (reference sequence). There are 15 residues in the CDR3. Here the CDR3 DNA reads TGTGCCAGTAGTGGACGGACAGCTCGGAACACTGAAGCTTTCTTT. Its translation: CASSGRTARNTEAFF.

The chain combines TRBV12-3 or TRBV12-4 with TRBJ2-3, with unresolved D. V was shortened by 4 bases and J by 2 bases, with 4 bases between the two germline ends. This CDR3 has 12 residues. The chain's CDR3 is CASSSFTDTQYF. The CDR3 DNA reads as TGTGCCAGCAGTTCCTTCACAGATACGCAGTATTTT.